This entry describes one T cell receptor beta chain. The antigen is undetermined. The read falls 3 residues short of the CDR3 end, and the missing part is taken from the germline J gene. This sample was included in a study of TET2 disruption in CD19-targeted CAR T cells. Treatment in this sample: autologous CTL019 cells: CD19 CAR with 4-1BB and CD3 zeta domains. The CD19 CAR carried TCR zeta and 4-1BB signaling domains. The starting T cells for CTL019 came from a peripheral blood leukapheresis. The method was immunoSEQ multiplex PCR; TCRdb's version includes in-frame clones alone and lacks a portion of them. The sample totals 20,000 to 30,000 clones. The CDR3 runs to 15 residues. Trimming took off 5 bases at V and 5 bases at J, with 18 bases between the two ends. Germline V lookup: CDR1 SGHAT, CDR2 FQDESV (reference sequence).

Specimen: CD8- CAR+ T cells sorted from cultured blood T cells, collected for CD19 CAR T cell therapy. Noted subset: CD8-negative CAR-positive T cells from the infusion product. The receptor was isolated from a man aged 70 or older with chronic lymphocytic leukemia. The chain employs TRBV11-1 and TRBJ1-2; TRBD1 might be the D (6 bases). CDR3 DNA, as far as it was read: TGTGCCAGCAGCGAAGAACAGGGAGTGGCATATGGC. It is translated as CASSEEQGVAYG. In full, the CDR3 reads CASSEEQGVAYGYTF.